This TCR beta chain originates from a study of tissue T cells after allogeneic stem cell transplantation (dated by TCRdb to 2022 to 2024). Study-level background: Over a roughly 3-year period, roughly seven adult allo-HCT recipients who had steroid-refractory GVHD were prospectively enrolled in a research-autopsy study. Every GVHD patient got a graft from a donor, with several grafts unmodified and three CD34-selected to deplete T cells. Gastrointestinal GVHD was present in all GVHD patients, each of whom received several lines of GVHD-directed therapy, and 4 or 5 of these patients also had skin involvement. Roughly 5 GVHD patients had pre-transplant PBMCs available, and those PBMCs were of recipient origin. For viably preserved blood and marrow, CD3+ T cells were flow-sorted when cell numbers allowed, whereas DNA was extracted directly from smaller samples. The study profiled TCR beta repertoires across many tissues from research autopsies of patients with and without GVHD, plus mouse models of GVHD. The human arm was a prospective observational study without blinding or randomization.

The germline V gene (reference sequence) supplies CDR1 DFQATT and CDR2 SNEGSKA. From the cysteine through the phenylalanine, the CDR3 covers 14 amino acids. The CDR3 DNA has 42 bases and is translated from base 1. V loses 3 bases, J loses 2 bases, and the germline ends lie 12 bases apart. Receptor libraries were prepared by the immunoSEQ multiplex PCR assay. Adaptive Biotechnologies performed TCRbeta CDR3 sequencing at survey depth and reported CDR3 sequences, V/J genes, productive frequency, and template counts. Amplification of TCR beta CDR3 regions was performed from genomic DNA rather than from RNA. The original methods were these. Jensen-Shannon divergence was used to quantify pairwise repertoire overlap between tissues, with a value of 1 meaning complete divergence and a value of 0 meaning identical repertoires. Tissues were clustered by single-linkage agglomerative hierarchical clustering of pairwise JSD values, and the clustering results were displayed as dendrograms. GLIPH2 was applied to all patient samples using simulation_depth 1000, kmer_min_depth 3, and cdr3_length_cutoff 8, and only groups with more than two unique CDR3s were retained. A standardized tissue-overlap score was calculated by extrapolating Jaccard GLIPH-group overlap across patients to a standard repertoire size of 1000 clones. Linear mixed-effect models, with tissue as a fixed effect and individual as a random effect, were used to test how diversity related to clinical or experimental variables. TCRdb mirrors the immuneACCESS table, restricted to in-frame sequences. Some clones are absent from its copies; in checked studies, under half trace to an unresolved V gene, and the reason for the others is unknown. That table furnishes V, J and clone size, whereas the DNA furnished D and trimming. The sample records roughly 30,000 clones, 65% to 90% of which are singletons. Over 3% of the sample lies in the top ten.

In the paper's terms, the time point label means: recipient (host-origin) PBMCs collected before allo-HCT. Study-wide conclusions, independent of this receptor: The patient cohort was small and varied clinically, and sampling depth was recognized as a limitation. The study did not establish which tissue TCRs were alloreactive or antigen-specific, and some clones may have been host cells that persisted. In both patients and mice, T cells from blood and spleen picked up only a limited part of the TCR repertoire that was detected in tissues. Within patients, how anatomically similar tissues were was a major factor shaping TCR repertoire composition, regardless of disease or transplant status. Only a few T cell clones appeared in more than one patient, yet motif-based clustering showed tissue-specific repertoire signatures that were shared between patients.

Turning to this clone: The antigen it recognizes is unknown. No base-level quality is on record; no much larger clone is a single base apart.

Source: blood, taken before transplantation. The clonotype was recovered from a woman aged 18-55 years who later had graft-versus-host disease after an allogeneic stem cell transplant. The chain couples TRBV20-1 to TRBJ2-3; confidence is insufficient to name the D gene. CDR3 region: CSASRRSPTDTQYF. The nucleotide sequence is TGCAGTGCTAGTCGGCGGAGCCCCACAGATACGCAGTATTTT.